The rows below give T cell receptor beta chains drawn from one sample of a study of cytomegalovirus exposure and HLA in healthy donors. Assay used: immunoSEQ multiplex PCR; TCRdb lists only in-frame clones, some missing. Among some 200,000 clones, under 95% were seen once, and the ten largest hold more than 0.85%. Sequenced: PBMCs. Receptors originate from a woman under 30 in good health and CMV-seronegative. Each CDR3 is given with its conserved first and last residue. Each record gives: J gene, V gene, CDR3 protein.

j_call: TRBJ2-4
v_call: TRBV6-6
cdr3_aa: CASSYEQRNIQYF

j_call: TRBJ2-7
v_call: TRBV28
cdr3_aa: CASSLGLYEQYF

j_call: TRBJ1-2
v_call: TRBV11-2
cdr3_aa: CASSLDTGEPFGYTF

j_call: TRBJ1-2
v_call: TRBV15
cdr3_aa: CATSRDFGTGGRNGYTF

j_call: TRBJ2-4
v_call: TRBV2
cdr3_aa: CASSVETGAKNIQYF

j_call: TRBJ2-1
v_call: TRBV5-1
cdr3_aa: CASSEWTAGAENEQFF

j_call: TRBJ1-2
v_call: TRBV19
cdr3_aa: CASSSPEQLPNGYTF

j_call: TRBJ1-4
v_call: TRBV19
cdr3_aa: CASRQGGSVEKLFF

j_call: TRBJ2-3
v_call: TRBV10-3
cdr3_aa: CAISDLSVGGSKADTQYF

j_call: TRBJ1-1
v_call: TRBV27
cdr3_aa: CASIATGAQAFF

j_call: TRBJ2-7
v_call: TRBV7-9
cdr3_aa: CASRTGGSSYEQYF

j_call: TRBJ2-2
v_call: TRBV7-7
cdr3_aa: CASSLGGFTGELFF

j_call: TRBJ1-1
v_call: TRBV11-3
cdr3_aa: CASSFRRGTEAFF

j_call: TRBJ1-2
v_call: TRBV6-1
cdr3_aa: CASSERGGIYGYTF

j_call: TRBJ2-1
v_call: TRBV6-5
cdr3_aa: CASSYEREDHEQFF

j_call: TRBJ1-5
v_call: TRBV12-5
cdr3_aa: CASGLPVDSPIQPQHF

j_call: TRBJ2-2
v_call: TRBV30
cdr3_aa: CAWRPWDRGVPGELFF

j_call: TRBJ2-7
v_call: TRBV4-1
cdr3_aa: CASSPSATGYLEQYF

j_call: TRBJ2-5
v_call: TRBV10-2
cdr3_aa: CASSPLRLAGFQETQYF

j_call: TRBJ1-2
v_call: TRBV7-9
cdr3_aa: CASSGDRARDGYTF

j_call: TRBJ1-4
v_call: TRBV5-5
cdr3_aa: CASSLFGSREKLFF

j_call: TRBJ2-1
v_call: TRBV28
cdr3_aa: CASSAYKGDRGHDEQFF

j_call: TRBJ1-1
v_call: TRBV7-3
cdr3_aa: CASSLDRNTEAFF

j_call: TRBJ2-7
v_call: TRBV7-6
cdr3_aa: CASSLGTVPYEQYF

j_call: TRBJ1-4
v_call: TRBV2
cdr3_aa: CASSEGREVDEKLFF

j_call: TRBJ2-3
v_call: TRBV10-1
cdr3_aa: CASSLGQFTDTQYF

j_call: TRBJ1-2
v_call: TRBV5-1
cdr3_aa: CASSVTGNNYGYTF

j_call: TRBJ1-2
v_call: TRBV7-9
cdr3_aa: CASSFLATGYGYTF

j_call: TRBJ1-1
v_call: TRBV7-6
cdr3_aa: CASSFGTGHTEAFF

j_call: TRBJ2-7
v_call: TRBV6-1
cdr3_aa: CASSDGGSTYEQYF

j_call: TRBJ2-7
v_call: TRBV6-1
cdr3_aa: CASSGIGGQYEQYF

j_call: TRBJ2-7
v_call: TRBV9
cdr3_aa: CASSVAEGGYEQYF

j_call: TRBJ2-7
v_call: TRBV10-3
cdr3_aa: CAISESVLAVQNEQYF

j_call: TRBJ2-3
v_call: TRBV7-9
cdr3_aa: CASSLAFAPIRSDTQYF

j_call: TRBJ2-1
v_call: TRBV10-3
cdr3_aa: CAISDQQGYNEQFF

j_call: TRBJ2-1
v_call: TRBV29-1
cdr3_aa: CSVAVQGSYNEQFF

j_call: TRBJ1-5
v_call: TRBV4-2
cdr3_aa: CASSQQVNQPQHF

j_call: TRBJ2-5
v_call: TRBV7-9
cdr3_aa: CASSLLGQGAGGQYF

j_call: TRBJ1-1
v_call: TRBV7-6
cdr3_aa: CASSPGGLGEAFF

j_call: TRBJ2-3
v_call: TRBV7-7
cdr3_aa: CASSVRTGATDTQYF

j_call: TRBJ2-1
v_call: TRBV12-5
cdr3_aa: CASGLGQGPNNEQFF

j_call: TRBJ2-7
v_call: TRBV11-3
cdr3_aa: CASAQLSNRQGTYEQYF

j_call: TRBJ2-1
v_call: TRBV7-2
cdr3_aa: CASSLASRGGQFF

j_call: TRBJ2-1
v_call: TRBV2
cdr3_aa: CASGGGRATTYNEQFF

j_call: TRBJ1-6
v_call: TRBV6-5
cdr3_aa: CASTLGHSSPLHF

j_call: TRBJ1-2
v_call: TRBV10-1
cdr3_aa: CASSRETGSTSNYTF

j_call: TRBJ1-1
v_call: TRBV5-5
cdr3_aa: CASSLGARGQTNTEAFF

j_call: TRBJ2-4
v_call: TRBV2
cdr3_aa: CASSDYTGLAKNIQYF

j_call: TRBJ1-5
v_call: TRBV7-8
cdr3_aa: CASSPRSSGGQPQHF

j_call: TRBJ1-5
v_call: TRBV19
cdr3_aa: CASNLRVATNQPQHF

j_call: TRBJ1-1
v_call: TRBV5-1
cdr3_aa: CASSFGTGMNTEAFF

j_call: TRBJ2-7
v_call: TRBV5-1
cdr3_aa: CASSLGLASGEQYF